The rows below give T cell receptor beta chains drawn from one sample of a study of T cells in Graves' hyperthyroidism and ophthalmopathy. One entry per CDR3 protein results from TCRdb running MiXCR on the multiplex PCR reads. The top ten hold less than 15% of the sample, which has hundreds of thousands of distinct CDR3 sequences, roughly 14% seen once. Sequencing was carried out using blood. These TCRs come from a man in his late teens or twenties with Graves' ophthalmopathy. Each CDR3 is given with its conserved first and last residue. A D gene is named only where the DNA matches it firmly. The size entry is marked missing in some rows and otherwise reads once, few, many or a size class.

cdr3_aa,cdr3_nt,clone_size,v_call,j_call,d_call
CASSVVAGYNEQFF,TGTGCCAGCAGCGTAGTAGCGGGGTACAATGAGCAGTTCTTC,-,TRBV9,TRBJ2-1,TRBD2
CASSSGSGRTELTGGYTF,TGTGCCAGCAGCTCGGGTTCGGGCCGAACCGAATTAACGGGAGGCTACACCTTC,many,TRBV7-2,TRBJ1-2,-
CSAESGRLFF,TGCAGTGCGGAAAGCGGGAGGTTGTTCTTC,many,TRBV20-1,TRBJ2-1,TRBD2
CASLKNTEAFF,TGTGCCAGCCTAAAGAACACTGAAGCTTTCTTT,many,TRBV28,TRBJ1-1,-
CASRGGTSGPSSYNEQFF,TGTGCCAGCAGAGGGGGGACTAGCGGGCCTAGCTCCTACAATGAGCAGTTCTTC,few,TRBV6-1,TRBJ2-1,TRBD2
CASSPPRNTEAFF,TGTGCCAGCAGCCCGCCCAGGAACACTGAAGCTTTCTTT,many,TRBV11-2,TRBJ1-1,-
CSAREPTDTQYF,TGCAGTGCTAGAGAACCCACAGATACGCAGTATTTT,many,TRBV20-1,TRBJ2-3,-
CAISAYGATEAFF,TGTGCCATCAGTGCTTACGGGGCCACTGAAGCTTTCTTT,many,TRBV10-3,TRBJ1-1,-
CASKTTVPNTGELFF,TGCGCCAGTAAAACGACAGTGCCGAACACCGGGGAGCTGTTTTTT,-,TRBV5-1,TRBJ2-2,-
CASSLDRPTETQYF,TGTGCCAGCAGCTTAGATCGGCCTACGGAGACCCAGTACTTC,many,TRBV11-3,TRBJ2-5,-
CASSLGILYGYTF,TGTGCCAGCAGCTTAGGTATCCTCTATGGCTACACCTTC,many,TRBV7-8,TRBJ1-2,-
CASSPKGQGWGETQYF,TGTGCCAGCAGCCCTAAGGGACAGGGGTGGGGAGAGACCCAGTACTTC,many,TRBV7-3,TRBJ2-5,TRBD1
CASSLEGHRDSEAFF,TGTGCCAGCAGCTTAGAAGGCCATCGGGACAGTGAAGCTTTCTTT,medium-sized,TRBV11-2,TRBJ1-1,TRBD1
CASSHIQTREVPNTEAFF,TGTGCCAGCAGCCACATTCAGACTCGGGAGGTTCCGAACACTGAAGCTTTCTTT,many,TRBV7-9,TRBJ1-1,-
CASSLGQSLNTEAFF,TGTGCCAGCAGTTTGGGGCAGTCTCTGAACACTGAAGCTTTCTTT,-,TRBV27,TRBJ1-1,-
CRPTSDVNTEAFF,TGCAGACCGACCTCGGACGTCAACACTGAAGCTTTCTTT,few,TRBV20-1,TRBJ1-1,-
CAWSNLYEQYF,TGTGCCTGGAGCAATCTATACGAGCAGTACTTC,few,TRBV30,TRBJ2-7,-
CASSPGTGGGEKLFF,TGTGCCAGCAGCCCGGGGACAGGGGGCGGTGAAAAACTGTTTTTT,-,TRBV9,TRBJ1-4,TRBD1
CASSYTGRSNYGYTF,TGTGCCAGCAGTTATACAGGGCGAAGTAACTATGGCTACACCTTC,-,TRBV6-2/TRBV6-3,TRBJ1-2,-
CSVEDLGSGKRAEAFF,TGCAGCGTTGAAGATTTGGGGTCAGGGAAAAGGGCTGAAGCTTTCTTT,few,TRBV29-1,TRBJ1-1,-
CASHTSGRGPHRHEQFF,TGTGCCAGTCATACTAGCGGGAGGGGGCCACACCGCCATGAGCAGTTCTTC,-,TRBV19,TRBJ2-1,TRBD2
CASTRLAGGGGEQFF,TGTGCCAGCACGCGACTAGCGGGGGGCGGGGGGGAGCAGTTCTTC,many,TRBV12-3/TRBV12-4,TRBJ2-1,TRBD2
CASSPRGTAGAYEQYF,TGTGCCAGCAGCCCAAGGGGGACGGCAGGGGCCTACGAGCAGTACTTC,many,TRBV3-1,TRBJ2-7,-
CASRSSLAGGPGDEQFF,TGTGCCAGCAGGAGCTCACTAGCGGGAGGGCCGGGGGATGAGCAGTTCTTC,-,TRBV6-2/TRBV6-3,TRBJ2-1,TRBD2
CAIRPGQPRAEAFF,TGTGCCATCAGACCCGGACAGCCGAGGGCTGAAGCTTTCTTT,-,TRBV10-3,TRBJ1-1,-
CASSRNPPGDTQYF,TGCGCCAGCAGCCGGAACCCCCCAGGGGATACGCAGTATTTT,-,TRBV5-1,TRBJ2-3,-
CASSLYSGGNGYTF,TGTGCCAGCAGTTTGTATTCAGGGGGCAATGGCTACACCTTC,-,TRBV27,TRBJ1-2,TRBD1